One sample yielded the 6 T cell receptor beta chains listed below, sequenced in a study of molecular identifiers for immune sequencing clone quantification. MiXCR, applied by TCRdb to the PCR reads, yields one record per CDR3 protein. The table lists some 35,000 distinct CDR3 sequences, about 19% of them singletons. The specimen was naive CD8+ T cells from blood, with Jurkat cell RNA spiked in. Subset given: FACS-sorted CD8+CD4-CCR7+CD45RA+ naive T cells. The receptors come from a human donor in good health. Some libraries in this study had Jurkat cell RNA spiked in.

For this clonotype: A much larger clone lies one base from this, so it may be a read error. This chain uses TRBV20-1 with TRBJ1-5; D is unclear. This CDR3 is 15 amino acids long. Trimming removed 4 bases at V and 3 bases at J, with 16 bases between. CDR1 is DFQATT and CDR2 is SNEGSKA in the germline V gene (reference sequence). The CDR3 spells CSAKTGRNDNQPQHF. CDR3 sequence (DNA): TGCAGTGCTAAGACCGGGAGGAACGACAATCAGCCCCAGCATTTT.

This clonotype was seen more than once but under ten times. This rearrangement joins TRBV30 to TRBJ2-5, with D unresolved. The germline V gene has CDR1 GTSNPN and CDR2 SVGIG (reference sequence). V was trimmed by 2 bases and J by 5 bases, leaving 9 bases between them. This CDR3 has 12 residues. This CDR3 reads CAWSNVDETQYF. The CDR3 bases are TGTGCCTGGAGTAACGTAGACGAGACCCAGTACTTC.

The chain employs TRBV7-2 and TRBJ2-7; unclear D gene. The CDR3 is made up of 15 amino acids. Deletions cut 1 base from V and 0 bases from J, with 10 bases between. The germline V gene has CDR1 SGHTA and CDR2 FQGNSA. As DNA, the CDR3 is TGTGCCAGCAGCTTAGGTGGCAGCCTCTCCTACGAGCAGTACTTC. It codes for CASSLGGSLSYEQYF.

Concerning this clonotype: A read error may explain this, as a much larger clone is one base away. This sequence joins TRBV20-1 and TRBJ2-2; the D gene is possibly TRBD2 (5 bases). The V end lost 5 bases, the J end lost 2 bases, and 9 bases lay between the germline ends. Germline CDR1 and CDR2: DFQATT and SNEGSKA (reference sequence). The CDR3 runs to 13 residues. The CDR3 region is CSAGAVNTGELFF. DNA of the CDR3: TGCAGTGCTGGAGCGGTTAACACCGGGGAGCTGTTTTTT.

This clonotype was observed at least ten times. CDR3: CASSYSFLNTEAFF. The DNA for the CDR3 is TGTGCCAGCAGTTACTCGTTTCTGAACACTGAAGCTTTCTTT. The chain recombines TRBV6-2 or TRBV6-3 with TRBJ1-1; no clear D gene. Germline V gene lookup returns CDR1 MNHEY and CDR2 SVGEGT. V lost 0 bases and J lost 0, with 5 bases in between. CDR3 length equals 14 residues.

As regards this clonotype: A read error may explain this, as a much larger clone is one base away. The V and J genes are TRBV2 and TRBJ1-5; D possibly corresponds to TRBD1 (6 bases). The length of the CDR3 is 14 residues. CDR1 SNHLY and CDR2 FYNNEI come from the germline V gene. In nucleotides, the CDR3 is TGTGCCAGCAGTGAAGGGGACAAAAATCAGCCCCGGCATTTT. This encodes CASSEGDKNQPRHF.